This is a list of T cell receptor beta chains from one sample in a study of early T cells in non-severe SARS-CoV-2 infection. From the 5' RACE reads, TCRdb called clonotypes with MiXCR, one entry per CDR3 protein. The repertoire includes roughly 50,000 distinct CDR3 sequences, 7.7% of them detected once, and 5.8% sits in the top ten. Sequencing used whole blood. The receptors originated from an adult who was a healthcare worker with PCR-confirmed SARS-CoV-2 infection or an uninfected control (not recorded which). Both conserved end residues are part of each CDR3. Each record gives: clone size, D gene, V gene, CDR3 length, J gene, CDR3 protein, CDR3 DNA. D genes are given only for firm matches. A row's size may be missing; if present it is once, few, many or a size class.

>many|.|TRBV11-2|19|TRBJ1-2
CASSLDIPRLGATNYGYTF
TGTGCCAGCAGCTTAGATATCCCTCGGTTGGGAGCCACTAACTATGGCTACACCTTC
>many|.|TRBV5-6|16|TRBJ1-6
CASSFRTMNNNSPLHF
TGTGCCAGCAGCTTTCGGACGATGAACAATAATTCACCCCTCCACTTT
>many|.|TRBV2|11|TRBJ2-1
CASSVYNEQFF
TGTGCCAGCAGTGTGTACAATGAGCAGTTCTTC
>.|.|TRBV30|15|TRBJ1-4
CAWSPTSLGNEKLFF
TGTGCCTGGAGTCCGACATCCTTGGGTAATGAAAAACTGTTTTTT
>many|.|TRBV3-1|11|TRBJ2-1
CASRGAYEQFF
TGTGCCAGCCGGGGGGCCTATGAGCAGTTCTTC
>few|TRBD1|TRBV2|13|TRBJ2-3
CASSNDRADTQYF
TGTGCCAGCAGTAACGACAGGGCAGATACGCAGTATTTT
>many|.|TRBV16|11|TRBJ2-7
CASSPRDEQYF
TGTGCCAGCAGCCCCCGGGACGAGCAGTACTTC
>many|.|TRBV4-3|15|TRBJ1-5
CASRLTGRGNQPQHF
TGCGCCAGCAGACTTACAGGGCGGGGCAATCAGCCCCAGCATTTT
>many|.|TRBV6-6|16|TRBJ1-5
CATDPRGRNSNQPQHF
TGTGCCACCGACCCTCGAGGTCGGAATAGCAATCAGCCCCAGCATTTT
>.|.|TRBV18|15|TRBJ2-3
CASSPTAALTDTQYF
TGTGCCAGCTCACCAACGGCAGCCCTCACAGATACGCAGTATTTT
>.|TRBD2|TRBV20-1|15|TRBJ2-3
CSARTSGVGTDTQYF
TGCAGTGCCAGGACTAGCGGAGTTGGGACAGATACGCAGTATTTT
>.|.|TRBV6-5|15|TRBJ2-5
CASTNGDLGSETQYF
TGTGCCAGCACTAATGGGGACCTAGGTTCCGAGACCCAGTACTTC
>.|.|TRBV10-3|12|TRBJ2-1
CAISEWVNEQFF
TGTGCCATCAGTGAGTGGGTCAATGAGCAGTTCTTC
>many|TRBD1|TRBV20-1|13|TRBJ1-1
CSASEGAGTEAFF
TGCAGTGCCAGTGAGGGGGCGGGCACTGAAGCTTTCTTT
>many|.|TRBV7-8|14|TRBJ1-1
CASSLFGQNTEAFF
TGTGCCAGCAGCTTGTTCGGACAGAACACTGAAGCTTTCTTT
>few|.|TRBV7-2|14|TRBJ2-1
CASSGQNGYNEQFF
TGTGCCAGCAGCGGACAAAACGGTTACAATGAGCAGTTCTTC
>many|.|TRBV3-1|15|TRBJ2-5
CASSQGGTDSETQYF
TGTGCCAGCAGCCAAGGAGGGACTGACTCGGAGACCCAGTACTTC
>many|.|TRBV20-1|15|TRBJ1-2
CSAGGRQDSVYGYTF
TGCAGTGCTGGAGGAAGACAGGACTCAGTCTATGGCTACACCTTC
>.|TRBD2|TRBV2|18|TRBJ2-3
CASKRHSGGPSSTDTQYF
TGTGCCAGCAAAAGGCACAGCGGGGGGCCGTCTAGCACAGATACGCAGTATTTT
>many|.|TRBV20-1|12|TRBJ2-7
CSAPGQTNEQYF
TGCAGTGCCCCTGGACAGACGAACGAGCAGTACTTC
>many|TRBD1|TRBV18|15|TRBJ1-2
CASSPLTGGDYGYTF
TGTGCCAGCTCACCACTTACAGGGGGCGACTATGGCTACACCTTC
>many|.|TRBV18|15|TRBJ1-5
CASSPYTGLDQPQHF
TGTGCCAGCTCACCATATACAGGGCTAGATCAGCCCCAGCATTTT
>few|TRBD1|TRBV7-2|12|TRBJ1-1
CASKQGRSEAFF
TGTGCCAGCAAACAGGGGAGGAGTGAAGCTTTCTTT
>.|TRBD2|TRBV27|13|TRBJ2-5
CASSLGGGKTQYF
TGTGCCAGCAGTTTAGGGGGGGGGAAGACCCAGTACTTC
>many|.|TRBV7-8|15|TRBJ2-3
CASRRTEGFTDTQYF
TGTGCCAGCAGACGGACAGAGGGATTCACAGATACGCAGTATTTT
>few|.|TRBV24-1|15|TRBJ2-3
CATSDRQISTDTQYF
TGTGCCACCAGTGATCGACAGATTAGCACAGATACGCAGTATTTT
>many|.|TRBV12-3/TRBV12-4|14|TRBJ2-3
CASSLRQGTDTQYF
TGTGCCAGCAGTTTACGGCAGGGGACAGATACGCAGTATTTT
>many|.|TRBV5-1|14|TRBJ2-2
CASSLEGGTGELFF
TGCGCCAGCAGCTTGGAAGGGGGCACCGGGGAGCTGTTTTTT
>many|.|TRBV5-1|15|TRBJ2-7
CASRSRTGHSYEQYF
TGCGCCAGCAGATCAAGGACGGGTCACTCCTACGAGCAGTACTTC
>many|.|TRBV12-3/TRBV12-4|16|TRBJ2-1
CASSPITGSSYNEQFF
TGTGCCAGCAGCCCTATTACAGGGAGCTCCTACAATGAGCAGTTCTTC
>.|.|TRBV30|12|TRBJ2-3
CAWGRWADTQYF
TGTGCCTGGGGTAGGTGGGCAGATACGCAGTATTTT
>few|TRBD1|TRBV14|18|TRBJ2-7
CASSQDGTGSRIRNEQYF
TGTGCCAGCAGCCAAGATGGGACAGGGTCCCGAATCAGGAACGAGCAGTACTTC
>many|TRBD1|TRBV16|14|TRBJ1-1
CASGRDRQNTEAFF
TGTGCCAGTGGACGGGACAGACAGAACACTGAAGCTTTCTTT
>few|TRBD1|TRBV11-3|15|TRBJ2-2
CASSFTGGLAGELFF
TGTGCCAGCAGCTTTACAGGGGGCTTGGCCGGGGAGCTGTTTTTT
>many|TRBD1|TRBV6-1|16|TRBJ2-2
CASTGTGGARTGELFF
TGTGCCAGCACTGGGACAGGGGGCGCCCGGACCGGGGAGCTGTTTTTT
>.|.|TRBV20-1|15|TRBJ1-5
CSASRRAWYNQPQHF
TGCAGTGCTAGTAGACGGGCTTGGTACAATCAGCCCCAGCATTTT
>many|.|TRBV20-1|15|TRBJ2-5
CSATRLATTRETQYF
TGCAGTGCTACAAGATTAGCGACCACCAGGGAGACCCAGTACTTC
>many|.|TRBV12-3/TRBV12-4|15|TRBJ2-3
CASSRPASSTDTQYF
TGTGCCAGCAGTAGACCAGCCTCGAGCACAGATACGCAGTATTTT
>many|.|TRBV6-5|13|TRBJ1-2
CASRFGASYGYTF
TGTGCCAGCAGGTTTGGGGCGAGCTATGGCTACACCTTC
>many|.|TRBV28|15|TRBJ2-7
CASSVNGQASYEQYF
TGTGCCAGCAGTGTGAACGGTCAGGCGTCCTACGAGCAGTACTTC
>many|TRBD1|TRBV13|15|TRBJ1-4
CASSRGQGANEKLFF
TGTGCCAGCAGCCGAGGACAGGGGGCTAATGAAAAACTGTTTTTT
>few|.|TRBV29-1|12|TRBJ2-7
CSASTGVREQYF
TGCAGCGCCTCCACTGGGGTACGCGAGCAGTACTTC
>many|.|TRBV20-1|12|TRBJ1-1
CSASFRDPEAFF
TGCAGTGCTAGTTTCAGGGACCCTGAAGCTTTCTTT
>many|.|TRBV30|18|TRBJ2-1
CAWSDTSRTGRGYNEQFF
TGTGCCTGGAGTGATACATCCCGGACAGGGAGGGGATACAATGAGCAGTTCTTC
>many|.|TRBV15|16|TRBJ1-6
CATSRDRRDYNSPLHF
TGTGCCACCAGCAGAGATCGGCGGGATTATAATTCACCCCTCCACTTT
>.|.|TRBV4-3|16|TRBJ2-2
CASSQPGAINTGELFF
TGCGCCAGCAGCCAACCCGGGGCTATCAACACCGGGGAGCTGTTTTTT
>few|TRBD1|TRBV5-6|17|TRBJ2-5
CASSATYLGTVQETQYF
TGTGCCAGCAGCGCGACCTACCTTGGGACAGTACAAGAGACCCAGTACTTC
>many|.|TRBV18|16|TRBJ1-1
CASSPGRAGPHTEAFF
TGTGCCAGCTCACCCGGCAGGGCTGGTCCCCACACTGAAGCTTTCTTT
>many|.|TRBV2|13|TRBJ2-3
CASRDLQGDTQYF
TGTGCCAGCAGAGACCTACAGGGCGATACGCAGTATTTT
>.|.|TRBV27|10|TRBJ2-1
CASGINEQFF
TGTGCCAGCGGAATCAATGAGCAGTTCTTC
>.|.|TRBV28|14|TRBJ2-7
CASSLRGNAYEQYF
TGTGCCAGCAGTTTGAGAGGCAACGCCTACGAGCAGTACTTC
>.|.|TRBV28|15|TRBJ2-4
CASSSNRDLKNIQHF
TGTGCCAGCAGTTCAAACAGGGACCTCAAAAACATTCAGCACTTC
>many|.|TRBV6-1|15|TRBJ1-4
CASRGGQLLAEKLFF
TGTGCCAGCAGGGGCGGACAGTTGCTAGCTGAAAAACTGTTTTTT
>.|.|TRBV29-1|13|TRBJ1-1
CSVADRRNTEAFF
TGCAGCGTTGCTGACAGGAGAAACACTGAAGCTTTCTTT
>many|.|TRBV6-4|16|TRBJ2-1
CASSDSSGISYNEQFF
TGTGCCAGCAGTGACTCATCCGGGATCTCCTACAATGAGCAGTTCTTC
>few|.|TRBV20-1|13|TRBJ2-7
CSARETAIYEQYF
TGCAGTGCTAGAGAGACAGCCATCTACGAGCAGTACTTC
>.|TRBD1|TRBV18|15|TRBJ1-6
CASSALRDRDSPLHF
TGTGCCAGCTCTGCCCTCCGGGACAGGGATTCACCCCTCCACTTT